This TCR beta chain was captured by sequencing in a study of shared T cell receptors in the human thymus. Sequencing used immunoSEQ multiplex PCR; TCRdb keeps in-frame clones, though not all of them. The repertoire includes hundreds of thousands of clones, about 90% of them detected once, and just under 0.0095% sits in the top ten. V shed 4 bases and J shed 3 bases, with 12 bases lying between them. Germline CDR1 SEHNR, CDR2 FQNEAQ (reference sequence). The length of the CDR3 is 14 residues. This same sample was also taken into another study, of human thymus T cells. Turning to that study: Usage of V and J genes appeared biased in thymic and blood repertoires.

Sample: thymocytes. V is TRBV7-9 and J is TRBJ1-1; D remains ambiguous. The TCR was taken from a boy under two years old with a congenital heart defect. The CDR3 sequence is CASSSGNTYTEAFF. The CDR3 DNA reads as TGTGCCAGCAGCTCCGGGAACACCTACACTGAAGCTTTCTTT.